The 18 T cell receptor beta chains below all came from one sample that was sequenced in a study of cytomegalovirus exposure and HLA in healthy donors. Clones were read by immunoSEQ multiplex PCR, and TCRdb kept only the in-frame ones, dropping some. The sample consists of 200,000 to 250,000 clones, just over 90% of them appearing once. The sample consisted of PBMCs. The receptors here all came from a young woman in good health and CMV-seronegative.

This clone was observed a single time. The chain has TRBV30 and TRBJ1-2; 9 nucleotides align to TRBD1. The CDR3 contains 14 residues. The germline CDR1 and CDR2 sequences are GTSNPN and SVGIG (reference sequence). Germline trimming cut 3 bases from V and 8 bases from J; bases unmatched to any gene: 10. CDR3 sequence reads: CAWSDLGGQGGYTF. CDR3 coding DNA: TGTGCCTGGAGCGACCTCGGGGGACAGGGCGGCTACACCTTC.

A single count supports this clone. The chain carries TRBV11-2 and TRBJ1-4; D possibly corresponds to TRBD1 (6 bases). Deletions cut 1 base from V and 7 bases from J, with 19 bases between. This CDR3 region has 17 residues. Germline lookup yields CDR1 SGHAT and CDR2 FQNNGV. The CDR3 loop reads CASSLVPYRAQVEKLFF. In DNA, the CDR3 is TGTGCCAGCAGCTTAGTGCCCTACAGGGCCCAGGTTGAAAAACTGTTTTTT.

V usage is TRBV20-1 and J usage is TRBJ2-7; D is ambiguous. V lost 6 bases and J 7 bases, leaving 13 bases between the germline ends. Germline CDR1 is DFQATT and CDR2 is SNEGSKA (reference sequence). The CDR3 covers 11 residues. The CDR3 nucleotides read TGCAGTGCCGCCTCCATCAGGGAGCAGTACTTC. Encoded protein: CSAASIREQYF.

This chain connects TRBV5-6 to TRBJ1-4, with 8 positions matching TRBD1. Trimming cost V 5 bases and J 5 bases; bases outside gene matches: 5. CDR3 length: 14 amino acids. CDR1 and CDR2 (germline): SGHDT, YYEEEE. As DNA, the CDR3 is TGTGCCAGCAGTCCGACAGGGGTGAATGAAAAACTGTTTTTT. This translates into CASSPTGVNEKLFF.

The chain couples TRBV28 to TRBJ1-5; TRBD1 is a possible D gene (5 bases). This CDR3 has 14 amino acids. The V and J ends lost 8 bases and 0 bases respectively, with 11 bases between them. The germline CDR1 and CDR2 sequences are MDHEN and SYDVKM. CDR3 bases: TGTGCCAGCGGCCAGACAGTTAGCAATCAGCCCCAGCATTTT. Encoded protein: CASGQTVSNQPQHF.

The V call is TRBV6-5, the J call TRBJ1-4, with D unclear. The CDR3 is 14 amino acids. V lost 6 bases, J lost 8 bases, and 16 bases lay in between. Germline V gene data show CDR1 as MNHEY and CDR2 as SVGAGI. The CDR3 loop is CASRLDGDGEKLFF. The CDR3, as DNA: TGTGCCAGCAGGCTCGACGGAGATGGAGAAAAACTGTTTTTT.

This clone was seen just once. The J gene is TRBJ2-1, the V gene TRBV18; possible D gene TRBD1, 7 bases. The V end lost 2 bases, the J end lost 12 bases, and 11 bases lay between the germline ends. Germline V CDR1 and CDR2: KGHSH, LQKENI. The CDR3 is 12 amino acids. The CDR3 loop reads CASSPVQGGQFF. Here the CDR3 DNA reads TGTGCCAGCTCACCAGTCCAGGGGGGGCAGTTCTTC.

The chain recombines TRBV10-3 with TRBJ1-1; D might be TRBD1 (5 bases). V was pared by 7 bases and J by 1 base, with 10 bases between. The CDR3 length is 13 residues. Germline-derived CDR1 and CDR2 are ENHRY and SYGVKD. CDR3 in amino acids: CAIKPQGNTEAFF. The CDR3 coding sequence is TGTGCCATCAAACCGCAGGGGAACACTGAAGCTTTCTTT.

This clone was seen just once. The DNA is omitted, as the CDR3 cannot be located on it reliably, and the CDR3 follows TCRdb's listing. J is TRBJ1-2 and V is TRBV7-9. CDR1 and CDR2 (germline): SEHNR, FQNEAQ (reference sequence). With termini counted, the CDR3 has 11 amino acids. CDR3 sequence: CASTSGYGYTF.

The chain has TRBV27 and TRBJ2-1; the match to TRBD2 covers 13 bases. V lost 6 bases and J lost 6; bases outside the gene matches: 14. Germline CDR1 and CDR2: MNHEY and SMNVEV (reference sequence). The CDR3 covers 18 residues. CDR3 nucleotides: TGTGCCAGCAGCCCTCAACTAGCGGGAGGGCCGTTCCGCAATGAGCAGTTCTTC. It yields the protein CASSPQLAGGPFRNEQFF.

The rearrangement uses TRBV29-1 and TRBJ2-3; D may be TRBD2 (5 bases). The length of the CDR3 is 14 residues. V lost 3 bases to trimming and J lost 1 base, with 11 bases between them. CDR1 SQVTM and CDR2 ANQGSEA come from the germline V gene. This chain's CDR3 is CSVEASRGTDTQYF. CDR3 sequence (DNA): TGCAGCGTTGAGGCTAGCCGAGGCACAGATACGCAGTATTTT.

V usage is TRBV19 and J usage is TRBJ1-2, with D possibly being TRBD1 (5 bases). The length of the CDR3 is 14 residues. Trimming removed 4 bases from V and 5 bases from J, with 14 bases in between. Germline lookup yields CDR1 LNHDA and CDR2 SQIVND (reference sequence). CDR3: CASSRSGGEYGYTF. DNA for the CDR3: TGTGCCAGTAGTAGAAGTGGAGGGGAGTATGGCTACACCTTC.

J is TRBJ1-2 and V is TRBV6-5, with 9 nucleotides matching TRBD1. CDR1 MNHEY and CDR2 SVGAGI come from the germline V gene. CDR3 length equals 14 residues. The CDR3 spells CATSSGQGRYGYTF. Written as DNA, the CDR3 is TGTGCGACCTCCTCGGGACAGGGCCGCTATGGCTACACCTTC.

The gene calls are TRBV7-3 and TRBJ2-3; 8 positions match TRBD1. The J segment lost 2 bases and the V segment lost 5 bases, leaving 6 bases of the junction unmatched. The germline V gene has CDR1 SGHTA and CDR2 FQGTGA. The CDR3 loop spans 15 amino acids. Written as DNA, the CDR3 is TGTGCCAGCAGCGTCGGACAGGGCCCCACAGATACGCAGTATTTT. Translation: CASSVGQGPTDTQYF.

This chain links TRBV7-6 with TRBJ1-4, with TRBD1 matching 7 bases. The CDR3 is 15 amino acids. Trimming at V came to 7 bases and at J to 6 bases, leaving 11 bases not matched to a gene. Germline-derived CDR1 and CDR2 are SGHVS and FNYEAQ. The CDR3 loop is CASIPGGGADEKLFF. CDR3 bases: TGTGCCAGCATCCCCGGAGGGGGCGCGGATGAAAAACTGTTTTTT.

This chain links TRBV7-9 with TRBJ1-1; 7 bases are a match to TRBD1. Germline CDR1 reads SEHNR; CDR2 reads FQNEAQ (reference sequence). The CDR3 contains 14 residues. With 5 bases clipped from V and 3 bases from J, the junction kept 6 bases outside the gene matches. CDR3: CASSVKGGHTEAFF. CDR3 nucleotides: TGTGCCAGCAGCGTAAAAGGGGGCCACACTGAAGCTTTCTTT.

The V gene is TRBV2, the J gene TRBJ2-5, with 7 nucleotides matching TRBD2. CDR1 and CDR2 (germline): SNHLY, FYNNEI. The junction had 3 bases not matched to a gene; V was cut back by 3 bases and J by 5 bases. The CDR3 is 13 amino acids. CDR3 in DNA: TGTGCCAGCAGTGAGTTGCGGGAGGAGACCCAGTACTTC. This translates into CASSELREETQYF. The whole variable domain, remainder taken from reference TRBV2 and TRBJ2-5, is EPEVTQTPSHQVTQMGQEVILRCVPISNHLYFYWYRQILGQKVEFLVSFYNNEISEKSEIFDDQFSVERPDGSNFTLKIRSTKLEDSAMYFCASSELREETQYFGPGTRLLVL.

The chain is built from TRBV10-2 and TRBJ1-2, with 9 bases identical to TRBD1. The trim removed 4 bases at V and 5 bases at J, leaving 2 bases unmatched. The CDR3 runs to 13 residues. Looked up from germline, CDR1 is WSHSY and CDR2 is SAAADI. CDR3 sequence: CASSVDRGYGYTF. CDR3 bases: TGCGCCAGCAGTGTGGACAGGGGATATGGCTACACCTTC.